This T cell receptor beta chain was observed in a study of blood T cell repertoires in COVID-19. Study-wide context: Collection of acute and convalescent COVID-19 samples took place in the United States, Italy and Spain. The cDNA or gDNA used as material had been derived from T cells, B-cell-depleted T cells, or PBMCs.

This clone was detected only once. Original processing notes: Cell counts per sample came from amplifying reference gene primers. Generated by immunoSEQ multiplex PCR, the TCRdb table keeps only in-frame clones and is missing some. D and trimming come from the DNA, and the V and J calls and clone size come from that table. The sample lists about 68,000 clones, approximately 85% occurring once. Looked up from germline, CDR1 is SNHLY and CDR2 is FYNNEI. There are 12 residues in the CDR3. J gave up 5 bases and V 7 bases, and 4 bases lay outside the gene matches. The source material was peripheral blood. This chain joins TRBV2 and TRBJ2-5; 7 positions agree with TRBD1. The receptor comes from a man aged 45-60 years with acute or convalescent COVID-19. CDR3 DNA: TGTGCCAGCAAAGGGGGCGGGGAGACCCAGTACTTC. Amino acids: CASKGGGETQYF.